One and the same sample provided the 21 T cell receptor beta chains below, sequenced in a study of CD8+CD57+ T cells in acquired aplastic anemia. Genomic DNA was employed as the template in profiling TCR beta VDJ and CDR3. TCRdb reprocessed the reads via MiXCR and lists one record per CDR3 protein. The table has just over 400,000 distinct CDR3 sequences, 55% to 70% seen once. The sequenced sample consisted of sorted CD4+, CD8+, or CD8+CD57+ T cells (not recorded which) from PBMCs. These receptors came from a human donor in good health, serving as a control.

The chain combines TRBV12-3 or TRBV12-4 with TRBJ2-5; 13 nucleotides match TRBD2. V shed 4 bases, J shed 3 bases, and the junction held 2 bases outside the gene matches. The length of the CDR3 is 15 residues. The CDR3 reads CASSWGLAGKETQYF. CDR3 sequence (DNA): TGTGCCAGCAGTTGGGGACTAGCGGGGAAAGAGACCCAGTACTTC.

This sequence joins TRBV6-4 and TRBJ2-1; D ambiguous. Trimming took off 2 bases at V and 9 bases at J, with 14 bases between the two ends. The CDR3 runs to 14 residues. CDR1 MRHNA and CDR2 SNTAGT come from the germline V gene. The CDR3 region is CASSDGWYNTEQFF. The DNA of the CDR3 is TGTGCCAGCAGTGACGGGTGGTATAACACTGAGCAGTTCTTC.

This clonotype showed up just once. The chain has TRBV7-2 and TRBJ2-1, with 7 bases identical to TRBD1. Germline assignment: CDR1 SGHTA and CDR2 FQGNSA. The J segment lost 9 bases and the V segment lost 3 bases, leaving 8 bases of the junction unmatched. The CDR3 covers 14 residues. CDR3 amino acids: CASSFDRDRVEQFF. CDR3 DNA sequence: TGTGCCAGCAGCTTCGATCGCGACAGGGTTGAGCAGTTCTTC.

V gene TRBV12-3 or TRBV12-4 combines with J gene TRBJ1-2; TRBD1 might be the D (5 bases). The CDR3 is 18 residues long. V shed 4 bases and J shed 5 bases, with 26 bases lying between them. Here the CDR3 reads CASSYTGGRPAGLYGYTF. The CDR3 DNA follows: TGTGCCAGCAGTTACACCGGGGGACGCCCTGCTGGGCTATATGGCTACACCTTC.

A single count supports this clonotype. The CDR3 reads CARTANTGELFF. CDR3 nucleotides: TGTGCCAGGACAGCGAACACCGGGGAGCTGTTTTTT. V and J are TRBV2 and TRBJ2-2, with D possibly being TRBD1 (5 bases). Germline V gene lookup returns CDR1 SNHLY and CDR2 FYNNEI. The CDR3 contains 12 residues. Trimming shortened V by 9 bases and J by 0 bases, and 5 bases separated the two germline ends. Using reference TRBV2 and TRBJ2-2 for the parts outside the CDR3, the full variable domain is EPEVTQTPSHQVTQMGQEVILRCVPISNHLYFYWYRQILGQKVEFLVSFYNNEISEKSEIFDDQFSVERPDGSNFTLKIRSTKLEDSAMYFCARTANTGELFFGEGSRLTVL.

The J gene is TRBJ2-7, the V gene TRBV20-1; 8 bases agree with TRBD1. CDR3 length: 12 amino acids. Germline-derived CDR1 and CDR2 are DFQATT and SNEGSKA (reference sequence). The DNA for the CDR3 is TGCAACGCTGGGAGACAGGGGTACGAGCAGTACTTC. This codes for CNAGRQGYEQYF.

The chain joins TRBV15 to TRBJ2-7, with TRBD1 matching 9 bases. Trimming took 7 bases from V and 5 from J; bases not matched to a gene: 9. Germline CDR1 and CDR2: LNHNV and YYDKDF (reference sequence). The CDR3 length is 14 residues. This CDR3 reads CATTPGQGYHEQYF. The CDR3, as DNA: TGTGCCACCACTCCCGGACAGGGGTACCACGAGCAGTACTTC.

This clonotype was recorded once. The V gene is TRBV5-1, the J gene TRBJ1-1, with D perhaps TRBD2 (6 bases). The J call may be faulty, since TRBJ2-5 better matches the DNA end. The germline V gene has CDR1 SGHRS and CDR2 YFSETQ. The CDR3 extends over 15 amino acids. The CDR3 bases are TGCGCCAGCAGCTTGGGACCAAGGGGAGGCGCGACCCAGTACTTC. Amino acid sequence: CASSLGPRGGATQYF.

CDR3 protein: CASSRDSGYGYTF. DNA of the CDR3: TGTGCCAGCAGCCGCGACAGTGGGTACGGCTACACCTTC. The gene calls are TRBV2 and TRBJ1-2; a possible D gene is TRBD1 (5 bases). Trimming removed 6 bases at V and 8 bases at J, with 16 bases between. The CDR3 has 13 residues. Germline V lookup: CDR1 SNHLY, CDR2 FYNNEI.

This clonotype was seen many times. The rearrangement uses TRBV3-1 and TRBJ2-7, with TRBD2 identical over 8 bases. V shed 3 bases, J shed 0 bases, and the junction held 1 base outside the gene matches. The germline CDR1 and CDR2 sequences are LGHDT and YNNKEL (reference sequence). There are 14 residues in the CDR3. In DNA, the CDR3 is TGTGCCAGCAGCCAGCGGGGGGACTCCTACGAGCAGTACTTC. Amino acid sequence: CASSQRGDSYEQYF.

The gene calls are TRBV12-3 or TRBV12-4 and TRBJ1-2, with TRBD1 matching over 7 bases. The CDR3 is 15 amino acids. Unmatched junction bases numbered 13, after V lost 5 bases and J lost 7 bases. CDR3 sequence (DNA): TGTGCCAGCAGTCCAGCCCGTACAGGGGCAGGTGGCTACACCTTC. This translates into CASSPARTGAGGYTF.

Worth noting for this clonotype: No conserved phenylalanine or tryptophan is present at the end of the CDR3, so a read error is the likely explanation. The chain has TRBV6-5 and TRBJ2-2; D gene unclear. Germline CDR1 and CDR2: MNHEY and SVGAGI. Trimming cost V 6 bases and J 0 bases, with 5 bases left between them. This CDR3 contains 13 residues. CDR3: CASSPPNTGELFL. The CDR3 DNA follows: TGTGCCAGCAGCCCCCCGAACACCGGGGAGCTGTTTCTT.

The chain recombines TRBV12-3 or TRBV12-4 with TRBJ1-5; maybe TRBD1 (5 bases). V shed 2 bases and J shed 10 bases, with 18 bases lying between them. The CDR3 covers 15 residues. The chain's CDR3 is CASSLSAGTSHPQHF. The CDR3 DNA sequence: TGTGCCAGCAGTTTATCAGCGGGGACCTCGCATCCCCAGCATTTT.

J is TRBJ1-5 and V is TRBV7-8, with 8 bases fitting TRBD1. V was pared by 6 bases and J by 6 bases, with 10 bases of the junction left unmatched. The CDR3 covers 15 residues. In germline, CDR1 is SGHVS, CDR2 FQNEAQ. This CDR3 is CASRPDRGESQPQHF. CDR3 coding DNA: TGTGCCAGCAGACCCGACAGGGGAGAGTCTCAGCCCCAGCATTTT.

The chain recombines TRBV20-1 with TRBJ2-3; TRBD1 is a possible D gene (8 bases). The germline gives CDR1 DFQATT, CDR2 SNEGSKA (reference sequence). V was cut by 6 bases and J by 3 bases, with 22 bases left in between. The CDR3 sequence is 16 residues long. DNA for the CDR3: TGCAGTGCCTCCAGCGGGACAGGACAATCTACAGATACGCAGTATTTT. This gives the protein CSASSGTGQSTDTQYF.

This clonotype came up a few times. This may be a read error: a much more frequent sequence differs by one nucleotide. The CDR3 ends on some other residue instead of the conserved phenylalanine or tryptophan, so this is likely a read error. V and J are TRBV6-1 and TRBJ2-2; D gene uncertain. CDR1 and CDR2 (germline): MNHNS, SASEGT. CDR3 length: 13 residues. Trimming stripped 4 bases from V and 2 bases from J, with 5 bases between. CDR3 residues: CASSALNTGELFS. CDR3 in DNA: TGTGCCAGCAGTGCGCTAAACACCGGGGAGCTGTTTTCT.

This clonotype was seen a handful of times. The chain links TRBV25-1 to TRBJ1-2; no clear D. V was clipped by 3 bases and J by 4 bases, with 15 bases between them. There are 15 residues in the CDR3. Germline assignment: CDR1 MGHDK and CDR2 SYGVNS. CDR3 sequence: CASSDGRDGLYGYTF. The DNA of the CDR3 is TGTGCCAGCAGTGATGGGAGGGATGGCCTCTATGGCTACACCTTC.

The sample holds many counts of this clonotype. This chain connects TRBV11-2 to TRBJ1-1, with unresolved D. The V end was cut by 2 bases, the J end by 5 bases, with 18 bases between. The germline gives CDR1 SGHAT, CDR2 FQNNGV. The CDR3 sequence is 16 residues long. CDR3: CASSLPLGKERTEAFF. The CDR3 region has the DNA TGTGCCAGCAGCTTACCGCTTGGGAAGGAGAGGACTGAAGCTTTCTTT.

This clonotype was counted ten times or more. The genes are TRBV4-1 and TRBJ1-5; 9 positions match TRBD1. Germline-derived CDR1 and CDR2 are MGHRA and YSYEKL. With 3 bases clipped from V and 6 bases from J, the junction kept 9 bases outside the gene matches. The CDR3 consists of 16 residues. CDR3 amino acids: CASSQQGQGSSQPQHF. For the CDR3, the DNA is TGCGCCAGCAGCCAGCAGGGACAGGGAAGTTCTCAGCCCCAGCATTTT.

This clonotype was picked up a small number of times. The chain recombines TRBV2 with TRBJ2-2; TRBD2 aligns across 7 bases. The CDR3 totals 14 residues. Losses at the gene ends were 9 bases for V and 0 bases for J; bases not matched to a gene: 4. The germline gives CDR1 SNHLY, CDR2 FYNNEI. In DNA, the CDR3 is TGTGCCAGTAGCGGGTACGCGAACACCGGGGAGCTGTTTTTT. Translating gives CASSGYANTGELFF.

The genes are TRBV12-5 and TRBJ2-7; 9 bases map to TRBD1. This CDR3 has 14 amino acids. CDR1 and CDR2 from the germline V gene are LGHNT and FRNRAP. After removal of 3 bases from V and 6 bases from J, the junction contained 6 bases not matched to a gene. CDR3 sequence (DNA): TGTGCTAGTGGTTTACCGGGACAGGGAGTCGAGCAGTACTTC. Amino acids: CASGLPGQGVEQYF.